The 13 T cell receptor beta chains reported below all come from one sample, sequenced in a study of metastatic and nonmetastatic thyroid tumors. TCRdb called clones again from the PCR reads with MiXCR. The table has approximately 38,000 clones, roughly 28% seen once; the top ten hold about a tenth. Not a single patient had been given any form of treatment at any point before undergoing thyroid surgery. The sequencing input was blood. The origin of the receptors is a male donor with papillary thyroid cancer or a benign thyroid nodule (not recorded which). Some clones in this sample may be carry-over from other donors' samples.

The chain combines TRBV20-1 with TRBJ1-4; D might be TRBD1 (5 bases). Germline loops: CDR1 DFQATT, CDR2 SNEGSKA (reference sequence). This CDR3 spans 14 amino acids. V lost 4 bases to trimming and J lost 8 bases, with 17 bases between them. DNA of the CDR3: TGCAGTGCTACCCCCTGGACAAATAAAGAAAAACTGTTTTTT. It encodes CSATPWTNKEKLFF.

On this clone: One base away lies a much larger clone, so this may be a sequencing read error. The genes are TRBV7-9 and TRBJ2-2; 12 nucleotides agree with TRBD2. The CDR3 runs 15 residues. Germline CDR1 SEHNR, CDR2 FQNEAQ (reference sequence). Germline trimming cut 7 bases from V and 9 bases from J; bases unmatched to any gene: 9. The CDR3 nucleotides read TGTGCCAGCATCCCGGCTAGCGGGAGGGCCTGGGAGCTGTTTTTT. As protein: CASIPASGRAWELFF.

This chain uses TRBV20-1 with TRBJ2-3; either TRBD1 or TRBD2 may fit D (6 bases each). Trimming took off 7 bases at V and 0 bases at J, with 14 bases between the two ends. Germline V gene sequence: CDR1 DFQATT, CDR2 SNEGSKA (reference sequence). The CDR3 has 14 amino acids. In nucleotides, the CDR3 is TGCAGTGGGGGGGCTGTAGCTAGCACAGATACGCAGTATTTT. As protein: CSGGAVASTDTQYF.

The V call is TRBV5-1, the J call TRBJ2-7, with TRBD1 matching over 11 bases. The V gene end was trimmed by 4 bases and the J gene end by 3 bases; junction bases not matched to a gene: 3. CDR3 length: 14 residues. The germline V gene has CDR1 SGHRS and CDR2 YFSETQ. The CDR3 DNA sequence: TGCGCCAGCAGCGAAGGGACAGGGGGCTACGAGCAGTACTTC. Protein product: CASSEGTGGYEQYF.

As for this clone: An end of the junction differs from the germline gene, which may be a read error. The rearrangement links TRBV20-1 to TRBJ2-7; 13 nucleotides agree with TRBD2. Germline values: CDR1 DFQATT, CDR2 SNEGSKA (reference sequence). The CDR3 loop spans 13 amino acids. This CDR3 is CSAGTSGAYEHYF. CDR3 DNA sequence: TGCAGTGCTGGGACTAGCGGGGCCTACGAGCATTACTTC.

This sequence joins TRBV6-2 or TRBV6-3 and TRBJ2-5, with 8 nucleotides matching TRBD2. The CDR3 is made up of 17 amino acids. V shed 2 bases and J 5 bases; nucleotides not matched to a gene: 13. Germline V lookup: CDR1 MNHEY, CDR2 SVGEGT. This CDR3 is CASSYLSGAGVGETQYF. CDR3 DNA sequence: TGTGCCAGCAGTTACCTTTCTGGAGCGGGAGTCGGGGAGACCCAGTACTTC.

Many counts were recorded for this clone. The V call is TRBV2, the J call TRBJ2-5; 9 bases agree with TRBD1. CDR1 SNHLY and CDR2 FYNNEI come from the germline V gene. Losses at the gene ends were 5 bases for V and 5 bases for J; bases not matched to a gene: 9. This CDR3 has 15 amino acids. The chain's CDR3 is CASSPYRGLRETQYF. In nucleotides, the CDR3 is TGTGCCAGCAGTCCTTACAGGGGGCTAAGGGAGACCCAGTACTTC.

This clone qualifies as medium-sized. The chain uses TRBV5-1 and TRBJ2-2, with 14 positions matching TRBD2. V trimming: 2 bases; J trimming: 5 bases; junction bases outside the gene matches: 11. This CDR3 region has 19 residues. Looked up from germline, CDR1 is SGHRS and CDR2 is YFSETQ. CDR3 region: CASSFLTSGRAVPTGELFF. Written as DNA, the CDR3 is TGCGCCAGCAGCTTTTTGACTAGCGGGAGGGCCGTCCCTACCGGGGAGCTGTTTTTT. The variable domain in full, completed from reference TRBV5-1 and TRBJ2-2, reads KAGVTQTPRYLIKTRGQQVTLSCSPISGHRSVSWYQQTPGQGLQFLFEYFSETQRNKGNFPGRFSGRQFSNSRSEMNVSTLELGDSALYLCASSFLTSGRAVPTGELFFGEGSRLTVL.

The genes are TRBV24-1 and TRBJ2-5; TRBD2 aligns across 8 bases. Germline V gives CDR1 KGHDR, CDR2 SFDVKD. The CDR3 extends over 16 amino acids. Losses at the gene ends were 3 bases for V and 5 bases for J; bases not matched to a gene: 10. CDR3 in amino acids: CATSDPGLATRETQYF. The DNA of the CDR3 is TGTGCCACCAGTGATCCCGGACTAGCCACCAGGGAGACCCAGTACTTC.

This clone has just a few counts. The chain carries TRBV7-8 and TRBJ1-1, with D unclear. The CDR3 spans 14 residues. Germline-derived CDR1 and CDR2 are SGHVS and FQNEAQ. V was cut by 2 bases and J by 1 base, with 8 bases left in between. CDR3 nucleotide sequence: TGTGCCAGCAGCTTATTGGGGTGGAACACTGAAGCTTTCTTT. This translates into CASSLLGWNTEAFF.

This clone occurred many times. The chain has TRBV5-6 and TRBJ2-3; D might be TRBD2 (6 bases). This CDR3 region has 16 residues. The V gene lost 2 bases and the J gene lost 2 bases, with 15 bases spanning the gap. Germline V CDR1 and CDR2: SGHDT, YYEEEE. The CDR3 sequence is CASSFVTREFTDTQYF. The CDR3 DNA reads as TGTGCCAGCAGCTTTGTGACTAGGGAATTCACAGATACGCAGTATTTT. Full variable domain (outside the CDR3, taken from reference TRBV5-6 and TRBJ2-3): DAGVTQSPTHLIKTRGQQVTLRCSPKSGHDTVSWYQQALGQGPQFIFQYYEEEERQRGNFPDRFSGHQFPNYSSELNVNALLLGDSALYLCASSFVTREFTDTQYFGPGTRLTVL.

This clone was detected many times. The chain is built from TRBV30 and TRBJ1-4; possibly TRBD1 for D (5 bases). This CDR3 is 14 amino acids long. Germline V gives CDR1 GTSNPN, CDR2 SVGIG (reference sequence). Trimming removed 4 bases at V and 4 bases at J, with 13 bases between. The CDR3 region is CAWTLQGVNEKLFF. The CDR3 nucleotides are TGTGCCTGGACCCTTCAGGGAGTTAATGAAAAACTGTTTTTT. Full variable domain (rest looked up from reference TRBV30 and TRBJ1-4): SQTIHQWPATLVQPVGSPLSLECTVEGTSNPNLYWYRQAAGRGLQLLFYSVGIGQISSEVPQNLSASRPQDRQFILSSKKLLLSDSGFYLCAWTLQGVNEKLFFGSGTQLSVL.

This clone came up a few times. The DNA of the CDR3 is TGCGCCAGCAGCCAAGATTACAGGTCCTACGAGCAGTACTTC. It is translated as CASSQDYRSYEQYF. V and J are TRBV4-3 and TRBJ2-7, with a tentative D call TRBD1 (5 bases). V dropped 0 bases and J dropped 1 base, with 7 bases sitting between them. The V gene's germline CDR1 is LGHNA and CDR2 YSLEER. The CDR3 is 14 amino acids.